The clone carrying this T cell receptor beta chain was counted only a few times. This sample was taken from a study of cytomegalovirus exposure and HLA in healthy donors. The PCR used 60 Vbeta and 13 Jbeta primers. The data were produced by immunoSEQ multiplex PCR, yet TCRdb's version contains in-frame clones alone and is incomplete. The table has 99,000 or so clones, 9.5% to 13% seen once. Trimming left V 5 bases short and J 2 bases short, with 10 bases between. The CDR3 spans 13 residues. Germline V gene lookup returns CDR1 MDHEN and CDR2 SYDVKM. The chain couples TRBV28 to TRBJ2-7, with D tentatively TRBD1 (6 bases). The sequence came from a man aged 35 to 55 in good health and CMV-seropositive. Sequencing was performed on PBMCs. The CDR3 is CASSPRDTYEQYF. The DNA of the CDR3 is TGTGCCAGCAGTCCTAGGGACACCTACGAGCAGTACTTC. Drawing the rest from reference TRBV28 and TRBJ2-7, the complete variable domain is DVKVTQSSRYLVKRTGEKVFLECVQDMDHENMFWYRQDPGLGLRLIYFSYDVKMKEKGDIPEGYSVSREKKERFSLILESASTNQTSMYLCASSPRDTYEQYFGPGTRLTVT.